One sample yielded the 9 T cell receptor beta chains listed below, sequenced in a study of blood T cell repertoires in COVID-19. The method was immunoSEQ multiplex PCR; TCRdb's version includes in-frame clones alone and lacks a portion of them. In the table there are 200,000 to 250,000 clones, 70% to 90% of which are singletons. Sequencing was done on a sample of peripheral blood. The receptors were gathered from a man aged 18 to 30 with active or convalescent COVID-19.

This chain connects TRBV27 to TRBJ1-2, with no clear D. The CDR3 is made up of 14 amino acids. Germline CDR1 is MNHEY and CDR2 is SMNVEV (reference sequence). The V gene lost 5 bases and the J gene lost 4 bases, with 14 bases spanning the gap. Here the CDR3 reads CASSPAQELYGYTF. CDR3 coding DNA: TGTGCCAGCAGTCCCGCCCAGGAACTCTATGGCTACACCTTC.

This chain links TRBV27 with TRBJ1-1; 7 bases fit TRBD1. The junction had 3 bases not matched to a gene; V was cut back by 2 bases and J by 3 bases. Germline V gene data show CDR1 as MNHEY and CDR2 as SMNVEV (reference sequence). The length of the CDR3 is 14 residues. CDR3: CASSLKTGDTEAFF. The CDR3 DNA reads as TGTGCCAGCAGTTTAAAAACAGGGGACACTGAAGCTTTCTTT.

This clone was detected only a few times. The CDR3 DNA reads as TGCGCCAGCAGCGCCAGGGGATCTAATGAAAAACTGTTTTTT. It is translated as CASSARGSNEKLFF. The rearrangement links TRBV4-1 to TRBJ1-4; D may be TRBD1 (6 bases). The CDR3 is made up of 14 amino acids. Germline CDR1 is MGHRA and CDR2 is YSYEKL. V was pared by 5 bases and J by 3 bases, with 10 bases between.

This chain links TRBV6-5 with TRBJ2-5; TRBD2 aligns across 10 bases. The CDR3 runs 15 residues. V was pared by 6 bases and J by 2 bases, with 6 bases of the junction left unmatched. Per germline, CDR1 MNHEY and CDR2 SVGAGI. The CDR3 DNA is TGTGCCAGCAGGAAATTAGCGGGAGGACAAGAGACCCAGTACTTC. This gives the protein CASRKLAGGQETQYF.

This clone appeared once. The V and J genes are TRBV27 and TRBJ2-2, with 10 nucleotides matching TRBD2. The length of the CDR3 is 14 residues. J gave up 5 bases and V 6 bases, and 3 bases lay outside the gene matches. CDR1 and CDR2 from the germline V gene are MNHEY and SMNVEV (reference sequence). The CDR3 is CASSTLAGTGELFF. The CDR3, as DNA: TGTGCCAGCAGCACACTAGCGGGAACCGGGGAGCTGTTTTTT.

The chain employs TRBV7-6 and TRBJ1-1; D might be TRBD1 (6 bases). Germline CDR1 is SGHVS and CDR2 is FNYEAQ. The ends were cut back, 0 bases at V and 5 bases at J, with 10 bases in the middle. The CDR3 spans 14 residues. The CDR3 loop reads CASSLALQGTEAFF. DNA for the CDR3: TGTGCCAGCAGCTTAGCCCTACAGGGTACTGAAGCTTTCTTT.

The CDR3 DNA reads as TGTGCCAGCAGCCAAGATTCGGGCAGGGGGTCTGGAAACACCATATATTTT. Amino acid sequence: CASSQDSGRGSGNTIYF. The chain is built from TRBV4-2 and TRBJ1-3; 7 bases match TRBD1. Germline V lookup: CDR1 LGHNA, CDR2 YNFKEQ. V was pared by 0 bases and J by 1 base, with 6 bases of the junction left unmatched. The CDR3 loop spans 17 amino acids.

V usage is TRBV3-1 (or the pseudogene TRBV3-2) and J usage is TRBJ2-5; 7 bases fit TRBD2. In germline, CDR1 is LGHDT, CDR2 YNNKEL (reference sequence). This CDR3 comprises 15 residues. J lost 5 bases, V lost 4 bases, and 10 bases had no gene match. The CDR3: CASSPLGGSRETQYF. The CDR3 nucleotides read TGTGCCAGCAGCCCGCTGGGCGGGAGTCGGGAGACCCAGTACTTC.

The CDR3 here is CASSPGQGGYGYTF. Here the CDR3 DNA reads TGTGCCAGCAGCCCGGGACAGGGGGGGTATGGCTACACCTTC. V gene TRBV5-4 combines with J gene TRBJ1-2; TRBD1 matches at 11 bases. The junction had 4 bases not matched to a gene; V was cut back by 4 bases and J by 5 bases. The CDR3 runs to 14 residues. Germline assignment: CDR1 SGHNT and CDR2 YYREEE (reference sequence).